This entry concerns a single T cell receptor (beta chain). With 5 bases removed from V and 10 bases from J, the gap between germline ends came to 15 bases. CDR3 length equals 14 residues. CDR1 MNHEY and CDR2 SMNVEV come from the germline V gene (reference sequence). The data belong to a study of blood T cells in healthy people across ages. Then a second PCR, running about 6 to 12 cycles, was carried out with a sample-barcoded 5' primer and a J-beta primer mix. Via MiXCR, TCRdb re-called the 5' RACE reads, giving one row per CDR3 protein. The profile shows over 1,200,000 distinct CDR3 sequences, roughly 64% of them singletons.

This clonotype was sampled from a man in his late teens or twenties in good health. The J gene is TRBJ1-6, the V gene TRBV27, with TRBD1 as a possible D gene (6 bases). Input material: blood. The CDR3 protein is CASSAQGVGSPLHF. Written as DNA, the CDR3 is TGTGCCAGCAGTGCACAGGGAGTAGGATCACCCCTCCACTTT.